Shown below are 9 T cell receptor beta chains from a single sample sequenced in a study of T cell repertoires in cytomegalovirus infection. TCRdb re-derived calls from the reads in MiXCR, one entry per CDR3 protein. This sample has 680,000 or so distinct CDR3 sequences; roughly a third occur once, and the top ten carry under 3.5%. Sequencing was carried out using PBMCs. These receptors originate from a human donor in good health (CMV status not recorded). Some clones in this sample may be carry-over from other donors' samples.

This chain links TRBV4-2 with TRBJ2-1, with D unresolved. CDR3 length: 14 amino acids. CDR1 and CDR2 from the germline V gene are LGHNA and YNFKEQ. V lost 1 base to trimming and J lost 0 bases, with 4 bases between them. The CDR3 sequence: CASSQVASYNEQFF. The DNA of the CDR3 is TGTGCCAGCAGCCAAGTGGCCTCCTACAATGAGCAGTTCTTC.

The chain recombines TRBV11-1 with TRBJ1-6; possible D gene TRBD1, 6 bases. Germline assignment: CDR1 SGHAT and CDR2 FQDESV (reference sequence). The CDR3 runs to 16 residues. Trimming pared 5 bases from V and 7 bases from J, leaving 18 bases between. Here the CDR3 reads CASSIRPGTSNSPLHF. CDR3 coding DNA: TGTGCCAGCAGCATAAGACCCGGGACAAGCAATTCACCCCTCCACTTT.

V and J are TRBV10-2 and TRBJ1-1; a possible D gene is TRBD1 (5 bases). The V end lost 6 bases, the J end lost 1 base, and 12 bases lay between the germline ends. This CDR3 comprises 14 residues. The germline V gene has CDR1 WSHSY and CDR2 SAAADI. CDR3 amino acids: CASRTPGPNTEAFF. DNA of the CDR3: TGCGCCAGCAGGACCCCGGGGCCGAACACTGAAGCTTTCTTT.

CDR3 protein: CASSLESEVYGYTF. The CDR3 DNA reads TGTGCCAGCAGTTTGGAGTCGGAGGTCTATGGCTACACCTTC. The rearrangement uses TRBV28 and TRBJ1-2; no reliable D call. Germline V gene data show CDR1 as MDHEN and CDR2 as SYDVKM. This CDR3 is 14 amino acids long. Trimming cost V 3 bases and J 4 bases, with 12 bases left between them.

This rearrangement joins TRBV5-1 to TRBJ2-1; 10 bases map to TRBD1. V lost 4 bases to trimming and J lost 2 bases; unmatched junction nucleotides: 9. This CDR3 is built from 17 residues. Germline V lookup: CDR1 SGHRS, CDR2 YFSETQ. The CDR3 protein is CASSPGQGKGTYNEQFF. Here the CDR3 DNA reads TGCGCCAGCAGCCCGGGACAGGGGAAGGGGACCTACAATGAGCAGTTCTTC.

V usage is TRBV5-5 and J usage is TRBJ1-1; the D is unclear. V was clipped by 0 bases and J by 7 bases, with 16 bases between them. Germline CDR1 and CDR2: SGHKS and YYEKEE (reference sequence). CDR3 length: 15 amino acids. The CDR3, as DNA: TGTGCCAGCAGCTTGGTTTGGTCCGGAACGGATGAAGCTTTCTTT. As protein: CASSLVWSGTDEAFF.

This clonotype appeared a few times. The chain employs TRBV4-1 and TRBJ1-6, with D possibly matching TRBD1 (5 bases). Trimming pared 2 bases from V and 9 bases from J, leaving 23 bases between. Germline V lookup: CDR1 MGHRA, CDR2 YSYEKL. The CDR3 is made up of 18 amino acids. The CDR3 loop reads CASSQQIPLPGSGSPLHF. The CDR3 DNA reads TGCGCCAGCAGCCAACAAATCCCACTGCCAGGGAGCGGTTCACCCCTCCACTTT.

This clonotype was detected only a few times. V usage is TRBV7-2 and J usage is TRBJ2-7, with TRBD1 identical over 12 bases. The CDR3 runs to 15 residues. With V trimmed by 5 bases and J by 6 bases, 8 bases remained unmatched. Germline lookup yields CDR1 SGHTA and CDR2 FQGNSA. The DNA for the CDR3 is TGTGCCAGCAGCCGTTGGGGGGACAGGGGGCGCGAGCAGTACTTC. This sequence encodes CASSRWGDRGREQYF.

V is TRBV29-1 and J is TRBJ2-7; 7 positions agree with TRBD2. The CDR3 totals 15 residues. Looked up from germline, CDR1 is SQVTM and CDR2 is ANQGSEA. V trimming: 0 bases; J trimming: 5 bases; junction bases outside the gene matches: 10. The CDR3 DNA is TGCAGCGTTGAAGATTACGGGGAGGGAGAGGACGAGCAGTACTTC. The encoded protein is CSVEDYGEGEDEQYF.